These 29 T cell receptor beta chains were all obtained from the same sample, sequenced in a study of blood T cell repertoires in COVID-19. TCRdb's copy holds only in-frame clones and misses some; the assay was immunoSEQ multiplex PCR. In the table there are around 160,000 clones, approximately 86% of which are singletons. Specimen: peripheral blood. The receptors derive from a woman in her forties with active or convalescent COVID-19.

The gene calls are TRBV30 and TRBJ2-7; TRBD2 agrees at 7 bases. In germline, CDR1 is GTSNPN, CDR2 SVGIG (reference sequence). The length of the CDR3 is 13 residues. V lost 0 bases and J lost 11; bases outside the gene matches: 10. The CDR3 coding sequence is TGTGCCTGGAGTGTAGCGGGGAGTACGAGTGAGTACTTC. The encoded protein is CAWSVAGSTSEYF.

This chain links TRBV30 with TRBJ1-2; 11 nucleotides agree with TRBD1. The CDR3 runs 15 residues. Trimming at V came to 3 bases and at J to 3 bases, leaving 6 bases not matched to a gene. Germline CDR1 reads GTSNPN; CDR2 reads SVGIG (reference sequence). Here the CDR3 reads CAWSPGQGAYYGYTF. The CDR3 DNA is TGTGCCTGGAGCCCCGGACAGGGGGCATACTATGGCTACACCTTC.

The J gene is TRBJ1-1, the V gene TRBV12-3 or TRBV12-4; 7 bases are shared with TRBD1. The CDR3 is made up of 11 amino acids. J lost 10 bases, V lost 1 base, and 0 bases had no gene match. CDR3 bases: TGTGCCAGCAGTTTAGGACAGGGAGCTTTCTTT. Residues: CASSLGQGAFF.

The chain employs TRBV9 and TRBJ2-3; possible D gene TRBD1, 6 bases. CDR1 is SGDLS and CDR2 is YYNGEE in the germline V gene. This CDR3 is 16 amino acids long. V dropped 0 bases and J dropped 2 bases, with 13 bases sitting between them. CDR3 sequence reads: CASSVGGLAPTDTQYF. The CDR3 region has the DNA TGTGCCAGCAGCGTAGGGGGGCTAGCCCCCACAGATACGCAGTATTTT.

The chain is built from TRBV27 and TRBJ1-1, with 8 positions matching TRBD1. The CDR3 contains 17 residues. Unmatched junction bases numbered 14, after V lost 7 bases and J lost 1 base. Looked up from germline, CDR1 is MNHEY and CDR2 is SMNVEV (reference sequence). As DNA, the CDR3 is TGTGCCAGCATTCGGGCAGGGGGCTTAGTTCGGAACACTGAAGCTTTCTTT. Protein sequence: CASIRAGGLVRNTEAFF.

This clone is a singleton in its sample. J is TRBJ2-5 and V is TRBV7-9; no firm D call. This CDR3 region has 14 residues. V lost 5 bases, J lost 5 bases, and 15 bases lay in between. Germline V gene lookup returns CDR1 SEHNR and CDR2 FQNEAQ (reference sequence). This CDR3 is CASSQNGFRETQYF. CDR3 DNA: TGTGCCAGCAGCCAGAACGGGTTTCGGGAGACCCAGTACTTC.

The CDR3 reads CASSLGQQNTEAFF. CDR3 nucleotides: TGTGCCAGCAGCCTGGGACAGCAGAACACTGAAGCTTTCTTT. This chain connects TRBV7-9 to TRBJ1-1; 7 nucleotides align to TRBD1. The CDR3 is made up of 14 amino acids. J was trimmed by 1 base and V by 5 bases; bases with no gene match: 4. In germline, CDR1 is SEHNR, CDR2 FQNEAQ (reference sequence).

The CDR3 here is CASSEGGGHTGELFF. The CDR3, as DNA: TGTGCCAGCAGCGAAGGGGGCGGTCACACCGGGGAGCTGTTTTTT. V gene TRBV28 combines with J gene TRBJ2-2; 7 nucleotides match TRBD1. Germline CDR1 MDHEN, CDR2 SYDVKM. This CDR3 has 15 residues. The J segment lost 3 bases and the V segment lost 6 bases, leaving 7 bases of the junction unmatched.

The chain joins TRBV6-1 to TRBJ2-3; 10 bases align to TRBD2. This CDR3 is 16 amino acids long. The J segment lost 1 base and the V segment lost 0 bases, leaving 1 base of the junction unmatched. Per the germline V gene, CDR1 is MNHNS and CDR2 is SASEGT. The DNA of the CDR3 is TGTGCCAGCAGTGAAGCGACTAGCGGGCGCACAGATACGCAGTATTTT. It codes for CASSEATSGRTDTQYF.

The rearrangement joins TRBV9 to TRBJ2-7, with TRBD2 identical over 13 bases. Unmatched junction bases numbered 3, after V lost 3 bases and J lost 3 bases. The CDR3 contains 15 residues. CDR1 is SGDLS and CDR2 is YYNGEE in the germline V gene. The CDR3 reads CASSAGLAGLYEQYF. The CDR3 region has the DNA TGTGCCAGCAGCGCGGGACTAGCGGGACTCTACGAGCAGTACTTC.

A few counts support this clone. V and J are TRBV2 and TRBJ1-2; D is unclear. The CDR3 contains 16 residues. Germline V gene data show CDR1 as SNHLY and CDR2 as FYNNEI. V lost 0 bases and J lost 0, with 11 bases in between. CDR3 sequence: CASSEAGRRANYGYTF. CDR3 sequence (DNA): TGTGCCAGCAGTGAAGCCGGACGGAGGGCTAACTATGGCTACACCTTC.

This clone was seen a single time. This chain joins TRBV28 and TRBJ2-7; TRBD1 aligns across 8 bases. V was clipped by 2 bases and J by 2 bases; unmatched bases: 2. Germline loops: CDR1 MDHEN, CDR2 SYDVKM. The CDR3 extends over 14 amino acids. Written as DNA, the CDR3 is TGTGCCAGCAGTTTAAGGACAGGGCCCTACGAGCAGTACTTC. This translates into CASSLRTGPYEQYF. Complete variable domain (other parts from reference TRBV28 and TRBJ2-7): DVKVTQSSRYLVKRTGEKVFLECVQDMDHENMFWYRQDPGLGLRLIYFSYDVKMKEKGDIPEGYSVSREKKERFSLILESASTNQTSMYLCASSLRTGPYEQYFGPGTRLTVT.

This rearrangement joins TRBV19 to TRBJ1-1, with D possibly TRBD1 on 5 matching bases. The ends were cut back, 5 bases at V and 4 bases at J, with 23 bases in the middle. The CDR3 runs 17 residues. CDR1 and CDR2 from the germline V gene are LNHDA and SQIVND (reference sequence). In nucleotides, the CDR3 is TGTGCCAGTAGTCCCTACGGGGCGGGGGAGGTGGGCACTGAAGCTTTCTTT. Amino acid sequence: CASSPYGAGEVGTEAFF.

This clone was seen a handful of times. The gene calls are TRBV7-2 and TRBJ1-4, with a tentative D call TRBD1 (6 bases). The CDR3 loop spans 12 amino acids. Germline loops: CDR1 SGHTA, CDR2 FQGNSA. V was shortened by 5 bases and J by 14 bases, with 15 bases between the two germline ends. CDR3 sequence reads: CASSPRGYGLFF. In DNA form, the CDR3 reads TGTGCCAGCAGCCCCAGGGGTTATGGGCTGTTTTTT.

The DNA of the CDR3 is TGTGCCAGTAGTTGGGACAGCCTCGGGAACACTGAAGCTTTCTTT. Residues: CASSWDSLGNTEAFF. The J gene is TRBJ1-1, the V gene TRBV19; 7 bases align to TRBD1. V dropped 5 bases and J dropped 1; count of bases not matched to a gene: 7. Germline CDR1 is LNHDA and CDR2 is SQIVND (reference sequence). This CDR3 has 15 residues. Together with reference TRBV19 and TRBJ1-1, the CDR3 gives the full variable domain: DGGITQSPKYLFRKEGQNVTLSCEQNLNHDAMYWYRQDPGQGLRLIYYSQIVNDFQKGDIAEGYSVSREKKESFPLTVTSAQKNPTAFYLCASSWDSLGNTEAFFGQGTRLTVV.

The chain carries TRBV2 and TRBJ2-2; 13 bases match TRBD2. V lost 7 bases, J lost 0 bases, and 5 bases stayed unmatched. In germline, CDR1 is SNHLY, CDR2 FYNNEI. This CDR3 is 17 amino acids long. The CDR3 DNA reads as TGTGCCAGCACCCGGACTAGCGGGGGCCCGAACACCGGGGAGCTGTTTTTT. Translating gives CASTRTSGGPNTGELFF.

This clone was recorded a few times. The J gene is TRBJ2-1, the V gene TRBV18, with 10 bases fitting TRBD2. Germline assignment: CDR1 KGHSH and CDR2 LQKENI. The length of the CDR3 is 15 residues. With 0 bases clipped from V and 10 bases from J, the junction kept 6 bases outside the gene matches. CDR3 loop: CASSPPATSGTEQFF. CDR3 coding DNA: TGTGCCAGCTCACCACCGGCTACTAGCGGGACGGAGCAGTTCTTC.

This chain links TRBV3-1 (or the pseudogene TRBV3-2) with TRBJ1-1, with 7 bases matching TRBD1. The V gene's germline CDR1 is LGHDT and CDR2 YNNKEL (reference sequence). The CDR3 consists of 11 residues. V shed 3 bases, J shed 11 bases, and the junction held 3 bases outside the gene matches. Written as DNA, the CDR3 is TGTGCCAGCAGCCATACAGGGGACGCTTTCTTT. Amino acids: CASSHTGDAFF.

The rearrangement joins TRBV6-2 or TRBV6-3 to TRBJ2-3, with D possibly being TRBD1 (7 bases). Germline V CDR1 and CDR2: MNHEY, SVGEGT. V lost 6 bases, J lost 4 bases, and 41 bases lay in between. The CDR3 loop spans 23 amino acids. CDR3 nucleotides: TGTGCCAGCAGCCTCACCAAGGGACAGTTGTGGGACGCCCTGGGGACTCGGCCAGATACGCAGTATTTT. It translates to CASSLTKGQLWDALGTRPDTQYF.

The chain employs TRBV7-9 and TRBJ1-1, with 8 bases identical to TRBD1. CDR1 SEHNR and CDR2 FQNEAQ come from the germline V gene (reference sequence). V dropped 5 bases and J dropped 4; count of bases not matched to a gene: 3. This CDR3 has 13 amino acids. For the CDR3, the DNA is TGTGCCAGCAGCGGCAGGGGGCCCACTGAAGCTTTCTTT. Translation gives CASSGRGPTEAFF.

This sequence joins TRBV24-1 and TRBJ1-2, with D possibly matching TRBD1 (6 bases). Trimming removed 2 bases from V and 2 bases from J, with 8 bases in between. The CDR3 extends over 14 amino acids. Germline V gene sequence: CDR1 KGHDR, CDR2 SFDVKD. The CDR3 DNA sequence: TGTGCCACCAGTGATTGGACAGAGAACTATGGCTACACCTTC. Translating it yields CATSDWTENYGYTF.

Here the CDR3 DNA reads TGTGCCAGAAGCTTATTCAGGGACATGAACACTGAAGCTTTCTTT. It yields the protein CARSLFRDMNTEAFF. This chain uses TRBV7-5 with TRBJ1-1; the table's D gene call, TRBD1, was not cross checked with the DNA. TRBV7-5 is shown as a pseudogene. This CDR3 has 15 residues.

The rearrangement joins TRBV28 to TRBJ1-2; weak D call: TRBD1 (5 bases). Trimming took off 6 bases at V and 6 bases at J, with 14 bases between the two ends. Germline V lookup: CDR1 MDHEN, CDR2 SYDVKM. The CDR3 sequence is 13 residues long. CDR3 in amino acids: CASRTRGGDGYTF. Written as DNA, the CDR3 is TGTGCCAGCAGGACTAGGGGTGGAGATGGCTACACCTTC.

The genes are TRBV28 and TRBJ1-1; TRBD1 agrees at 7 bases. The CDR3 spans 16 residues. The J segment lost 0 bases and the V segment lost 2 bases, leaving 6 bases of the junction unmatched. Germline CDR1 MDHEN, CDR2 SYDVKM. CDR3 amino acids: CASSLRGQRLNTEAFF. Here the CDR3 DNA reads TGTGCCAGCAGTTTACGGGGACAGAGATTGAACACTGAAGCTTTCTTT.

The rearrangement uses TRBV5-4 and TRBJ2-2; 7 bases fit TRBD1. The CDR3 spans 16 residues. Unmatched junction bases numbered 3, after V lost 1 base and J lost 0 bases. Germline lookup yields CDR1 SGHNT and CDR2 YYREEE (reference sequence). CDR3 in amino acids: CASSLSGGANTGELFF. The CDR3 region has the DNA TGTGCCAGCAGCTTGTCAGGGGGAGCGAACACCGGGGAGCTGTTTTTT.

This chain connects TRBV5-4 to TRBJ1-1, with D possibly matching TRBD1 (6 bases). V gave up 0 bases and J gave up 4 bases, with 13 bases separating them. Germline V lookup: CDR1 SGHNT, CDR2 YYREEE (reference sequence). The CDR3 spans 15 residues. This chain's CDR3 is CASSLAWGQGTEAFF. The CDR3 DNA sequence: TGTGCCAGCAGCTTGGCATGGGGGCAGGGCACTGAAGCTTTCTTT.

J is TRBJ2-6 and V is TRBV9; a weak D match, TRBD1 (6 bases). From germline, CDR1 is SGDLS and CDR2 YYNGEE. The CDR3 runs to 20 residues. V lost 3 bases and J 3 bases, leaving 25 bases between the germline ends. The CDR3 sequence is CASSATLQGWGRRGANVLTF. CDR3 bases: TGTGCCAGCAGCGCGACACTACAGGGATGGGGCCGACGTGGGGCCAACGTCCTGACTTTC.

This clone was counted between two and nine times. CDR3 DNA sequence: TGTGCCAGCAGCTTACGGCTAGCGGAGAGCGGCGGGGAGCTGTTTTTT. Translation: CASSLRLAESGGELFF. This chain connects TRBV7-9 to TRBJ2-2, with 7 bases lining up with TRBD2. The V gene's germline CDR1 is SEHNR and CDR2 FQNEAQ (reference sequence). The trim removed 2 bases at V and 7 bases at J, leaving 10 bases unmatched. The CDR3 extends over 16 amino acids.

This clone was detected once. This chain links TRBV27 with TRBJ2-7; tentative D call: TRBD2 (7 bases). The germline gives CDR1 MNHEY, CDR2 SMNVEV (reference sequence). This CDR3 has 15 amino acids. Between the trimmed V and J ends, which lost 2 bases and 1 base, there was a span of 12 bases. CDR3 sequence (DNA): TGTGCCAGCAGTTTAAAGGGGGGGGTTTCCTACGAGCAGTACTTC. This codes for CASSLKGGVSYEQYF.